This T cell receptor (beta chain) was observed in a study of T-cell memory formation after mild COVID-19. TCR alpha and TCR beta cDNA libraries carrying sample barcodes and UMIs came from 5'RACE with constant-segment primers. From the 5' RACE reads, TCRdb called clonotypes with MiXCR, one entry per CDR3 protein. The sample lists 100,000 to 150,000 distinct CDR3 sequences; 15% to 20% were seen once. This clonotype was counted a few times. Material for sequencing was PBMCs or a T cell subset sorted from them (not recorded which). The receptor was derived from a man between 18 and 29 years old who had mild COVID-19 (a few samples of this study predate the infection). Cell type and time point are not known.

The CDR3 DNA reads TGCAGCGTTGCGACAGAAGCAGATACGCAGTATTTT. Translating gives CSVATEADTQYF. The chain carries TRBV29-1 and TRBJ2-3; tentatively, D is TRBD1 (5 bases). The ends were cut back, 4 bases at V and 4 bases at J, with 9 bases in the middle. The germline V gene encodes CDR1 SQVTM and CDR2 ANQGSEA. The CDR3 is 12 residues long.